This T cell receptor (beta chain) is from a study of OX40 agonist ivuxolimab in advanced cancers. Study-level background: Patients receiving dose escalation had hepatocellular carcinoma, melanoma, renal cell or head and neck cancer. Three individuals attained partial responses, comprising one hepatocellular carcinoma case and two cutaneous melanoma cases. Findings and caveats of the study: Also present in some nonresponders was a low level of normalized T-cell clonal expansion. No antigen was identified for the clonally expanded peripheral T cells.

As regards this clone: What it recognizes is unknown.

Here immunoSEQ multiplex PCR was the method, and the copy in TCRdb shows in-frame clones only, minus some. The table records about 68,000 clones, about 91% of them present only once. Germline assignment: CDR1 SEHNR and CDR2 FQNEAQ (reference sequence). The CDR3 sequence is 15 residues long. Trimming took 1 base from V and 2 from J, leaving 12 bases between them. This TCR derives from an adult with an advanced solid tumor such as melanoma, head and neck, liver or kidney cancer. The chain combines TRBV7-9 with TRBJ2-7; a possible D gene is TRBD1 (7 bases). The sample was CD4+ or CD8+ T cells sorted from blood, taken in a trial of the OX40 agonist ivuxolimab. The CDR3 here is CASSLGRGPPYEQYF. The CDR3 DNA reads as TGTGCCAGCAGCTTAGGGAGGGGGCCTCCCTACGAGCAGTACTTC.